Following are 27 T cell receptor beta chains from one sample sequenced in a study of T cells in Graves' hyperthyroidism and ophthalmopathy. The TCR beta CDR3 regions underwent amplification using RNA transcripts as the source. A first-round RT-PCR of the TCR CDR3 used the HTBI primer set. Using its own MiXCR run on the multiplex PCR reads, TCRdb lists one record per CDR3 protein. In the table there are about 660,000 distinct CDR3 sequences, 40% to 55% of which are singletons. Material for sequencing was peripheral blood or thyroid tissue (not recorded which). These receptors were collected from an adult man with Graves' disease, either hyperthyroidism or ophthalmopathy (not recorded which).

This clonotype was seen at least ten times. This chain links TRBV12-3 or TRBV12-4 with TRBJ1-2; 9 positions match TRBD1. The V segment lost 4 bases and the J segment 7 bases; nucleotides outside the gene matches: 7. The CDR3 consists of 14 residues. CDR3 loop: CASSSGTGQGGYTF. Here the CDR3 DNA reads TGTGCCAGCAGTTCCGGGACAGGGCAGGGTGGCTACACCTTC.

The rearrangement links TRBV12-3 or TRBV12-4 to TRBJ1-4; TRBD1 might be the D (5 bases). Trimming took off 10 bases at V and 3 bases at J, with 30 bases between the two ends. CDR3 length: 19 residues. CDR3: CATRRRGGYVAEANEKLFF. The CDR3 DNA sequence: TGTGCCACCAGAAGACGTGGGGGGTATGTGGCTGAAGCTAATGAAAAACTGTTTTTT.

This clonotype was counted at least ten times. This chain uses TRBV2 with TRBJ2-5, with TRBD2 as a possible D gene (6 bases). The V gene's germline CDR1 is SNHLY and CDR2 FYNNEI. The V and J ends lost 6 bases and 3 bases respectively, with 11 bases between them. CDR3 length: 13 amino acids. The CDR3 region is CASSVTGEETQYF. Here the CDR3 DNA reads TGTGCCAGCAGCGTTACGGGGGAAGAGACCCAGTACTTC.

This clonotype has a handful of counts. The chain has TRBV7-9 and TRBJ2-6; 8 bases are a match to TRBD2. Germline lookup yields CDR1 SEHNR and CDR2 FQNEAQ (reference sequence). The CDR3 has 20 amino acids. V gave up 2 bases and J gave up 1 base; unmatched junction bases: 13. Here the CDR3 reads CASSLFGGAGLGSGANVLTF. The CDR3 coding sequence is TGTGCCAGCAGCTTATTCGGGGGGGCAGGGTTGGGGTCTGGGGCCAACGTCCTGACTTTC.

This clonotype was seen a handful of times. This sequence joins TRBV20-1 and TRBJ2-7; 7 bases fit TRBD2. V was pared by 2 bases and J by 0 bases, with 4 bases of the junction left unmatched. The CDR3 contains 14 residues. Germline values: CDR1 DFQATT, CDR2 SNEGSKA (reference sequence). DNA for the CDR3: TGCAGTGCTAGACGGCGGGGGAGCTCCTACGAGCAGTACTTC. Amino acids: CSARRRGSSYEQYF.

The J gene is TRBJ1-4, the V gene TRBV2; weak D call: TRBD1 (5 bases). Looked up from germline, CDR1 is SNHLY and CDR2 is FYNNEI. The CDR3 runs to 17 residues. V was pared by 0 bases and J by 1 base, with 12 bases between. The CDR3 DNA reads TGTGCCAGCAGTGAAGCAGTGCAGGGTATAACTAATGAAAAACTGTTTTTT. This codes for CASSEAVQGITNEKLFF.

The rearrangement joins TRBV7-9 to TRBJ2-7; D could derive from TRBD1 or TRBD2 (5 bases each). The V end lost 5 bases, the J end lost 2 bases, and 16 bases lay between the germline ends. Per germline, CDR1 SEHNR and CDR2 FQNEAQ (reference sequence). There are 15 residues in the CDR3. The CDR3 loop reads CASSPDGTYTYEQYF. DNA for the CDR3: TGTGCCAGCAGCCCTGACGGGACCTATACCTACGAGCAGTACTTC.

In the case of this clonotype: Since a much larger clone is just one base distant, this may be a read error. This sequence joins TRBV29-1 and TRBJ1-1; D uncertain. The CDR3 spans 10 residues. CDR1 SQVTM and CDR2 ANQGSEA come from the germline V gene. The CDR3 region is CSVAQTAAFF. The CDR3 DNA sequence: TGCAGCGTTGCACAGACTGCAGCTTTCTTT.

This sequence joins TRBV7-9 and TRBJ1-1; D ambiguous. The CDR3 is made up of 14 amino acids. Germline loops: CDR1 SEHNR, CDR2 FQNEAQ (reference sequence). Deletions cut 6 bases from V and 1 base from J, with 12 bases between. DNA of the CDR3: TGTGCCAGCAGGCGAAGGGCGGGGAACACTGAAGCTTTCTTT. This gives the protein CASRRRAGNTEAFF.

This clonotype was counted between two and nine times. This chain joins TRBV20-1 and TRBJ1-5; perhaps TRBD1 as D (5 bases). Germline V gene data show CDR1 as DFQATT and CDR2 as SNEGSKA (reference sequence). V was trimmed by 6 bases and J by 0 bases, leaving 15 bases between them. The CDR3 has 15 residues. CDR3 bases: TGCAGTGCCCCTGGGGGTCTCTATAGCAATCAGCCCCAGCATTTT. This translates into CSAPGGLYSNQPQHF.

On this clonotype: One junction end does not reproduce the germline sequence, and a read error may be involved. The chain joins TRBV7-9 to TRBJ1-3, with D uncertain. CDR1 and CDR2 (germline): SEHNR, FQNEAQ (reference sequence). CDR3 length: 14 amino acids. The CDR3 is CASSLNSDYLTTYF. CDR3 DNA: TGTGCCAGCAGCTTAAATTCGGACTACCTCACCACATATTTT.

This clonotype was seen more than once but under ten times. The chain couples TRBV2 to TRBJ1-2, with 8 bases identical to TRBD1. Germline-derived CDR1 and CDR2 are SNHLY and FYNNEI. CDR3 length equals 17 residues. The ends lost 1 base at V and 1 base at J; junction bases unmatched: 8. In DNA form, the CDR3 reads TGTGCCAGCAGTGAAGGGTTCCGCAGGGGGCTTAACTATGGCTACACCTTC. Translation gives CASSEGFRRGLNYGYTF. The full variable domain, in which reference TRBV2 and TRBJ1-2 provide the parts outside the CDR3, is EPEVTQTPSHQVTQMGQEVILRCVPISNHLYFYWYRQILGQKVEFLVSFYNNEISEKSEIFDDQFSVERPDGSNFTLKIRSTKLEDSAMYFCASSEGFRRGLNYGYTFGSGTRLTVV.

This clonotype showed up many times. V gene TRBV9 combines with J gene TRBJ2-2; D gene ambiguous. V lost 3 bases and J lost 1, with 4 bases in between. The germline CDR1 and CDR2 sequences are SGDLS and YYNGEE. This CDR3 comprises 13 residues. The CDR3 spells CASSAGNTGELFF. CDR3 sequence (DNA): TGTGCCAGCAGCGCCGGGAACACCGGGGAGCTGTTTTTT.

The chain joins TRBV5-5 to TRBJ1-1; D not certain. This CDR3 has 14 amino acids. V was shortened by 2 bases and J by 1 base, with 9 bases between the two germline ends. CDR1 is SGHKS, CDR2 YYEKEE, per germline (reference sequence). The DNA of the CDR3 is TGTGCCAGCAGCTTCCCAGGAAGGAACACTGAAGCTTTCTTT. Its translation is CASSFPGRNTEAFF.

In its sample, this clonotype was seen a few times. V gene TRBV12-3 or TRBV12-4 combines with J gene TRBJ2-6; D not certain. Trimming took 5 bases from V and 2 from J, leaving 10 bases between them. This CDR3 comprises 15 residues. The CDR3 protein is CASSVMEAGANVLTF. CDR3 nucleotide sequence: TGTGCCAGCAGTGTTATGGAAGCTGGGGCCAACGTCCTGACTTTC.

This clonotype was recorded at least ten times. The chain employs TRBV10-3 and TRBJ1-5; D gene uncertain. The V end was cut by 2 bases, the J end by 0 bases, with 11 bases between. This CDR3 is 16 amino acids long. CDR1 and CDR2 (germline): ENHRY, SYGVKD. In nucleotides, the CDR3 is TGTGCCATCAGTGAGGTTAGTCCTTTTAGCAATCAGCCCCAGCATTTT. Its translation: CAISEVSPFSNQPQHF.

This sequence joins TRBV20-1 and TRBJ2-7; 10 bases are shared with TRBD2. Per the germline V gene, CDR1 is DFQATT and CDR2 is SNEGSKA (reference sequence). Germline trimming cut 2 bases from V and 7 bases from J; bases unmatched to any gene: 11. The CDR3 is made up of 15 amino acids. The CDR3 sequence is CSARPWLAGVSEQYF. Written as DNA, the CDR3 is TGCAGTGCTAGACCCTGGCTAGCGGGAGTAAGTGAGCAGTACTTC.

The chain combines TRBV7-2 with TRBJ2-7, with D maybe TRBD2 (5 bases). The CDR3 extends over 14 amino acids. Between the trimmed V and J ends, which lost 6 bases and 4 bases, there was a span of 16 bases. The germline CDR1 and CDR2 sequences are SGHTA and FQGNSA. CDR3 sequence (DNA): TGTGCCAGCAGTTCTCCTGGCGGGTCTTACGAGCAGTACTTC. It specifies CASSSPGGSYEQYF.

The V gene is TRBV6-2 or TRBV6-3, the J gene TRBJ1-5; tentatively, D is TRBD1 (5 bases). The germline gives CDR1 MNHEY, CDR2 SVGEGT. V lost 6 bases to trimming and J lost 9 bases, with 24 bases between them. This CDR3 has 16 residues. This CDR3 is CASRPLAGGPRRPQHF. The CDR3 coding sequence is TGTGCCAGCAGACCGCTTGCGGGGGGACCCCGGAGGCCCCAGCATTTT.

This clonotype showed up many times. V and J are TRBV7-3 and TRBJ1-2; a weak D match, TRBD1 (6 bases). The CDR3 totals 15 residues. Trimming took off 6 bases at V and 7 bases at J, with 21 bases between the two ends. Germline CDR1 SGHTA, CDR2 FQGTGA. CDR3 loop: CASSPDGRRGSGYTF. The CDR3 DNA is TGTGCCAGCAGTCCGGATGGCAGAAGGGGGTCTGGCTACACCTTC.

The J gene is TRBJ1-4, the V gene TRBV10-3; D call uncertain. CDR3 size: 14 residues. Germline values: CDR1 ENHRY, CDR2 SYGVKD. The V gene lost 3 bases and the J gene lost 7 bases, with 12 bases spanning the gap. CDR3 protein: CAISERVPGEKLFF. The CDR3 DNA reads TGTGCCATCAGTGAAAGGGTTCCGGGTGAAAAACTGTTTTTT.

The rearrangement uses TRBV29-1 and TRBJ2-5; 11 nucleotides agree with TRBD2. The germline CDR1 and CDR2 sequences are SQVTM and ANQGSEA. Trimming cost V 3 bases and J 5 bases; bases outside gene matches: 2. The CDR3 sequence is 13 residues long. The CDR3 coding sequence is TGCAGCGTTGAGGGGACTAGCGGTGAGACCCAGTACTTC. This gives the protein CSVEGTSGETQYF. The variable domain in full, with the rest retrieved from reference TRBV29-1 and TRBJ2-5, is SAVISQKPSRDICQRGTSLTIQCQVDSQVTMMFWYRQQPGQSLTLIATANQGSEATYESGFVIDKFPISRPNLTFSTLTVSNMSPEDSSIYLCSVEGTSGETQYFGPGTRLLVL.

CDR3 in amino acids: CASGYHRDRGEGGQPQHF. The CDR3 DNA follows: TGTGCTAGCGGATATCACCGGGACCGAGGAGAGGGCGGCCAGCCCCAGCATTTT. The rearrangement joins TRBV7-7 to TRBJ1-5; D is possibly TRBD1 (5 bases). Germline V CDR1 and CDR2: SSHAT, FNYEAQ (reference sequence). The CDR3 runs to 18 residues.

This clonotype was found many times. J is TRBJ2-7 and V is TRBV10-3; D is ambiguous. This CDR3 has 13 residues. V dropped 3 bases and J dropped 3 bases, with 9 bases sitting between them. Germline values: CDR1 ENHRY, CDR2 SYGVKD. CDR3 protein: CAISDGVNYEQYF. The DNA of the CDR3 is TGTGCCATCAGTGATGGGGTGAACTACGAGCAGTACTTC.

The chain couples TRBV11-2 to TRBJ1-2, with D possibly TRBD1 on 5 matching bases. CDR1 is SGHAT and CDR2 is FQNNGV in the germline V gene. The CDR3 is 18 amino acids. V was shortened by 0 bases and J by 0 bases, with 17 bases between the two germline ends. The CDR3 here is CASSLEPPGRGTNYGYTF. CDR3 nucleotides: TGTGCCAGCAGCTTAGAACCGCCTGGACGGGGCACTAACTATGGCTACACCTTC.

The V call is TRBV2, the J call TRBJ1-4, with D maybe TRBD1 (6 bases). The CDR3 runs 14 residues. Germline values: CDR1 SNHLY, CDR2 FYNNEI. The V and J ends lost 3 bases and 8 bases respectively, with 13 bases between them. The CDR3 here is CASSDAGAREKLFF. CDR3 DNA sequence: TGTGCCAGCAGTGATGCAGGGGCGCGGGAAAAACTGTTTTTT. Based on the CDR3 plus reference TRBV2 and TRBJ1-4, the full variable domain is EPEVTQTPSHQVTQMGQEVILRCVPISNHLYFYWYRQILGQKVEFLVSFYNNEISEKSEIFDDQFSVERPDGSNFTLKIRSTKLEDSAMYFCASSDAGAREKLFFGSGTQLSVL.

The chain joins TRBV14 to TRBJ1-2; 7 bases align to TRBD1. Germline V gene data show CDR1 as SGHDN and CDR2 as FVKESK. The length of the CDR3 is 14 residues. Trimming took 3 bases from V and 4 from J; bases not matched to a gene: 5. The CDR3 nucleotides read TGTGCCAGCAGCCAGGGAGGGGGCGCCTATGGCTACACCTTC. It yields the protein CASSQGGGAYGYTF.